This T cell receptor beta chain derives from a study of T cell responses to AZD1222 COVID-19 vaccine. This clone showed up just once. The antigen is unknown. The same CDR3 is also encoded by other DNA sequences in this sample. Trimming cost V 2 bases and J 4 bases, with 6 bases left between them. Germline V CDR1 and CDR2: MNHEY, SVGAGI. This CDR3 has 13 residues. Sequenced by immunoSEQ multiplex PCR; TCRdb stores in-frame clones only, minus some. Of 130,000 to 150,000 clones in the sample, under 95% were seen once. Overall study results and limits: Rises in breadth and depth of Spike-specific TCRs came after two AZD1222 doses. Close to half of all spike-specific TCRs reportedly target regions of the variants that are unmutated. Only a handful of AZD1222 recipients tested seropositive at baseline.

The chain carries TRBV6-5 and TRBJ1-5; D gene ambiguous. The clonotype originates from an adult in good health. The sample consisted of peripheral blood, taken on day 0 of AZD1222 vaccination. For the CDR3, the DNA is TGTGCCAGCAGTTACCGGGGTAATCAGCCCCAGCATTTT. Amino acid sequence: CASSYRGNQPQHF.